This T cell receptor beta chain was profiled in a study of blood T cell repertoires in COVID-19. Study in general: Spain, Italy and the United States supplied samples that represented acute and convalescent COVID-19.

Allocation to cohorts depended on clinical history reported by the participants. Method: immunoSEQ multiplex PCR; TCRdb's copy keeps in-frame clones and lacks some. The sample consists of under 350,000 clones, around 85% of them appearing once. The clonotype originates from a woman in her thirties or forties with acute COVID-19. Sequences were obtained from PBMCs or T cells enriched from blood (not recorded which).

The CDR3 here is CAISRESIKGTGFTGELFF. The DNA for the CDR3 is TGTGCCATCAGTCGAGAAAGTATCAAGGGGACAGGGTTCACCGGGGAGCTGTTTTTT. The V gene is TRBV10-3, the J gene TRBJ2-2; 9 positions match TRBD1. In germline, CDR1 is ENHRY, CDR2 SYGVKD. Unmatched junction bases numbered 17, after V lost 5 bases and J lost 4 bases. This CDR3 comprises 19 residues.